Listed below are T cell receptor beta chains from one sample, sequenced in a study of radiotherapy plus CTLA-4 blockade in lung cancer. Assay used: immunoSEQ multiplex PCR; TCRdb lists only in-frame clones, some missing. Among under 35,000 clones, roughly 71% were seen once, and the ten largest hold around 4.5%. The sequences come from peripheral blood, collected from a patient treated with radiotherapy plus ipilimumab. Receptor source: a human donor with non-small cell lung cancer whose response to radiotherapy plus ipilimumab could not be evaluated. CDR3s leave out the opening cysteine and the closing phenylalanine or tryptophan.

J gene | V gene | CDR3 protein
TRBJ1-2 | TRBV5-6 | ASSLWQGYGYT
TRBJ2-3 | TRBV6-4 | ASSEGGLSTDTQY
TRBJ2-1 | TRBV6-1 | ASSGIPGTSGDNEQF
TRBJ1-2 | TRBV15 | ATSREGGNGYT
TRBJ1-2 | TRBV7-9 | ASSTTNYGYT
TRBJ1-2 | TRBV6-6 | ASSPDRVYGYT
TRBJ1-5 | TRBV7-8 | ASSLAGGQGGLNHQPQH
TRBJ2-1 | TRBV5-1 | ASSLSLAGGNEQF
TRBJ1-1 | TRBV6-6 | ASSSDRANTEAF
TRBJ2-5 | TRBV5-1 | ASTLNSRETQY
TRBJ2-7 | TRBV5-1 | ASSLGTSPNPAYEQY
TRBJ2-7 | TRBV6-5 | ASESTGASYEQY
TRBJ2-5 | TRBV27 | ASSSGTGGVETQY
TRBJ2-7 | TRBV2 | ASSVAPRDSYEQY
TRBJ1-1 | TRBV7-8 | ASSVDTGRQGEAF
TRBJ2-7 | TRBV28 | ASSFPTRGPMY
TRBJ2-7 | TRBV6-1 | ASSERTGSYEQY
TRBJ1-2 | TRBV5-1 | ASSNGQGYGYT
TRBJ2-7 | TRBV7-2 | ASSLEVGLATYEQY
TRBJ2-1 | TRBV2 | ASSDFRTMKINEQF
TRBJ2-1 | TRBV5-6 | ASSLVGTSGRNEQF
TRBJ2-1 | TRBV6-1 | ASSFAGTTNEQF
TRBJ2-6 | TRBV5-1 | ASSIPQSGANVLT
TRBJ2-5 | TRBV7-9 | ASRRDRAGETQY
TRBJ2-1 | TRBV10-2 | ASSNLAGWGSYNEQF
TRBJ2-6 | TRBV6-5 | ASSVEITGANVLT
TRBJ2-2 | TRBV7-2 | ASRPTGGNTGELF
TRBJ2-5 | TRBV30 | AWSVFKETQY
TRBJ2-2 | TRBV7-2 | ASSFSGDTGELF
TRBJ1-1 | TRBV5-1 | ASSLGRGSLNTEAF
TRBJ2-7 | TRBV5-4 | ASSTQGFRYEQY
TRBJ2-1 | TRBV5-1 | ASSLVPPGTSGNNEQF
TRBJ1-6 | TRBV7-3 | ASSLRGQGNSPLH
TRBJ1-1 | TRBV19 | ASSRRGDGTEAF
TRBJ2-3 | TRBV2 | ASNRDHTDTQY
TRBJ2-1 | TRBV7-8 | ASSLATGGYNEQF
TRBJ2-1 | TRBV5-1 | ASSLVAGGGHNEQF
TRBJ2-3 | TRBV6-5 | ASSYSDSRDTQY
TRBJ2-5 | TRBV11-2 | ASSPVGRAEVETQY
TRBJ1-2 | TRBV5-6 | ASSPRAGADYGYT
TRBJ2-7 | TRBV5-1 | ASRPGISPLEQY
TRBJ1-2 | TRBV6-1 | ASGTAYKGYT
TRBJ2-7 | TRBV2 | ATDPTGNRREQY
TRBJ2-1 | TRBV5-4 | ASSFRSGSSYNEQF
TRBJ2-7 | TRBV5-4 | ASSPGLTSTYEQY
NA | TRBV9 | ASSVGQGEYYEQY
TRBJ1-2 | TRBV28 | ASNLVRTASYGYT
TRBJ2-1 | TRBV28 | ASRRTEYNEQF
TRBJ2-3 | TRBV9 | ASSPRADTQY
TRBJ1-5 | TRBV2 | ASRSTTGGRGTPQH
TRBJ1-2 | TRBV10-3 | AISESGYYGYT
TRBJ1-2 | TRBV6-6 | ASISGNDYGYT
TRBJ2-7 | TRBV28 | ASGGRGRGLYEQY
TRBJ1-3 | TRBV2 | ASSERGGWNTIY
TRBJ2-7 | TRBV6-5 | ASSARTGFDEQY
TRBJ2-2 | TRBV7-9 | ASSRLLAGGTGELF
TRBJ2-3 | TRBV5-1 | ASSLYTDTQY